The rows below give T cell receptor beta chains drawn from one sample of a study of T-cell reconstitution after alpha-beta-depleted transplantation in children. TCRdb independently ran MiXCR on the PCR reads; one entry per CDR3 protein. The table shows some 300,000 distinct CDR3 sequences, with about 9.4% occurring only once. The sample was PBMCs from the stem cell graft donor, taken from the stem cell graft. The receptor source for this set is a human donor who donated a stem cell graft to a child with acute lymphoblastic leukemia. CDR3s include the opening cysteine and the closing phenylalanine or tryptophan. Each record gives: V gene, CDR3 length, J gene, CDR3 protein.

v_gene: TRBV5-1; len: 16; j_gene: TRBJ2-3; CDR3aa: CASSLSASGMGDTQYF
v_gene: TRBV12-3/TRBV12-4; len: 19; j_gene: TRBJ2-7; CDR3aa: CASCFLVGSGTSGTYEQYF
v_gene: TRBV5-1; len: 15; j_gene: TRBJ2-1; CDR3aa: CASAQSGSPYNEQFF
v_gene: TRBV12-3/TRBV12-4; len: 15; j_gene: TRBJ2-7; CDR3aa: CASSLRHVRDYEQYF
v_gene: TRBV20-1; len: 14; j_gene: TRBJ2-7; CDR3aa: CSARAPSGIYEQYF
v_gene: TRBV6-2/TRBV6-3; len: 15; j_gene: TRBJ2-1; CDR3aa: CASSGSSGGLNEQFF
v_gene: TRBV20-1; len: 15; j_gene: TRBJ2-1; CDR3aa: CSANPPGLAFNEQFF
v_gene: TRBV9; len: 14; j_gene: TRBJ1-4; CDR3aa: CASSGQGAEEKLFF
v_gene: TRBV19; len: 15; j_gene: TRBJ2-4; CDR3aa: CASSIALLAKNIQYF
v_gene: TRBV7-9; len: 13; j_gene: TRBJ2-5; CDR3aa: CASRSRTQETQYF
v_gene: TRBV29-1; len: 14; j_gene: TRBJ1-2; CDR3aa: CSVLVGLANYGYTF
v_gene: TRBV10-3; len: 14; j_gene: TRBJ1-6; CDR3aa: CAISRTGYNSPLHF
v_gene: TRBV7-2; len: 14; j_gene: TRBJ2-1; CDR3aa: CASSLALAYNEQFF
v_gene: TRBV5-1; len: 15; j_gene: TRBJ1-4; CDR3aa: CASSFNRGGGEKLFF
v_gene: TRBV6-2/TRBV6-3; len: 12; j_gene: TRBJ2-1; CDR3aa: CASSYVYNEQFF
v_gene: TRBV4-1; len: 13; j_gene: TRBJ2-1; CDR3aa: CASSAGGGNEQFF
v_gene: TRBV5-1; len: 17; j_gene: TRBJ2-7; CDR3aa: CASSPARGTSGSYEQYF
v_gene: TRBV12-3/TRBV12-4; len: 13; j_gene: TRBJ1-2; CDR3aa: CASSTASYYGYTF
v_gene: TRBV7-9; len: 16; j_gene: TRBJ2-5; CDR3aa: CASRPAEGDSWETQYF
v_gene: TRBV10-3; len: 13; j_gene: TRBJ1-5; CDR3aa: CAMRQGIDQPQHF
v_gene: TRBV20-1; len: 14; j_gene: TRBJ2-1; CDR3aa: CSARGLAGGDEQFF
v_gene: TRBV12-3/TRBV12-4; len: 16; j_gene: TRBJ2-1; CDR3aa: CASPPFGTGRDNEQFF
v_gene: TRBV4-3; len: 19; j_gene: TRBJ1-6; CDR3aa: CASSQDAGTPSSYNSPLHF
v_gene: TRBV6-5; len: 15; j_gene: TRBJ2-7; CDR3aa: CASSYSFGRACEQYF
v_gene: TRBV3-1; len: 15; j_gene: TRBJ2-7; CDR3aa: CASSQVSGGRGEQYF
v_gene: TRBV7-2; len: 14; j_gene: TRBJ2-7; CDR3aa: CASSLAGTLYEQYF
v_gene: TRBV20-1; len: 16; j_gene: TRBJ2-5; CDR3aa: CSARDLGLAGAETQYF
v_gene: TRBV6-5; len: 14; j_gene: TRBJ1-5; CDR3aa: CASSYRGGNQPQHF
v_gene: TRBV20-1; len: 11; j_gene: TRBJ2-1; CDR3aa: CSGGLLNEQLF
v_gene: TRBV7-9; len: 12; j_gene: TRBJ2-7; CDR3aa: CSSSIGVYEQYF
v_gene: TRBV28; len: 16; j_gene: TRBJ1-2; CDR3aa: CASSFSDRGLVYGYTF
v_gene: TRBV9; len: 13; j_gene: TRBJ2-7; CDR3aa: CASSSKDYYEQYF
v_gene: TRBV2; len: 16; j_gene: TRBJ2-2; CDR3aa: CASSPSPGAGIGELFF
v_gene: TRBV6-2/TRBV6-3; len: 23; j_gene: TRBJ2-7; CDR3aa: CASSYSRWREGLTSVMSPYEQYF
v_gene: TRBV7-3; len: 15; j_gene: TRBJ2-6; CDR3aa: CASSSPSSGANVLTF
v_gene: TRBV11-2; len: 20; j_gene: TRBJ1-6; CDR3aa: CASSPSGGIRGSSYNSPLHF
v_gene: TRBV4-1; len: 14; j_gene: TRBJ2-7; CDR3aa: CASSQDSGRYEQYF
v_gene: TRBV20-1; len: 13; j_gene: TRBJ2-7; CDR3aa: CSAREGTIYEQYF
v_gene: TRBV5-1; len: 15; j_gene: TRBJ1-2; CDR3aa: CASSSTGQGAYGYTF
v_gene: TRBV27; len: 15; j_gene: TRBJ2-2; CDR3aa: CASSLGRGGAGELFF
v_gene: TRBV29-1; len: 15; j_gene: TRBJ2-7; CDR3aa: CSVGNCTGAFCEQYF
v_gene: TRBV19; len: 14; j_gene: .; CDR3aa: CASLAGGGYNEQYF
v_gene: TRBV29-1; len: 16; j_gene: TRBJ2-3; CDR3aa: CSVDRTSEPSTDTQYF
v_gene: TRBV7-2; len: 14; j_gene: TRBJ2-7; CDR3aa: CASSLPLPPYEQYF
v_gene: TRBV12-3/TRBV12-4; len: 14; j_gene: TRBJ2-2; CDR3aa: CASSPQGFTGELFF
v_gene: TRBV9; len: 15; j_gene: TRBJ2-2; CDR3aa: CASSLSGGAAGELFF
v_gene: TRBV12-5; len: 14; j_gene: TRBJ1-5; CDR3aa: CASVNGHSNQPQHF
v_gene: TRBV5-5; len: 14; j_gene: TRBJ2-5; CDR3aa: CASSFFPTGQTQYF
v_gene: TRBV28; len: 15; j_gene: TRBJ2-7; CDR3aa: CASSLPQAGAYEQYF
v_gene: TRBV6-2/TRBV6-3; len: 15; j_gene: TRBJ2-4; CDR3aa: CASNRQIWGKNIQYF
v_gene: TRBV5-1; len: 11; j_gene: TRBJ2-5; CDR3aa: CASAAQETQYF
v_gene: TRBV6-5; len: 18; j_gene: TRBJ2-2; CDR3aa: CASSYNSRTGADTGELFF
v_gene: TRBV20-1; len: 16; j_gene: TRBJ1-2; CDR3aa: CSARDLRDVGTGGYTF